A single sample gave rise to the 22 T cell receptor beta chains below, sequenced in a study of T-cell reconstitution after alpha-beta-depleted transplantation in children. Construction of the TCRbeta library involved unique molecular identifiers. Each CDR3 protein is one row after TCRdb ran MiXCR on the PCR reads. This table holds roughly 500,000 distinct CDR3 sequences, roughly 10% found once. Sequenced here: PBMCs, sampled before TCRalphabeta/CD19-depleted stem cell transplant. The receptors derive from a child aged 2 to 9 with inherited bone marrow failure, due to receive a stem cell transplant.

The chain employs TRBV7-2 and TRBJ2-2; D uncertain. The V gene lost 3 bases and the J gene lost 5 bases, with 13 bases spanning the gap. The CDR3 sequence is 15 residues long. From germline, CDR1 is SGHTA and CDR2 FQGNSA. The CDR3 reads CASSFQIGRTGELFF. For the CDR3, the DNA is TGTGCCAGCAGCTTCCAAATCGGAAGGACCGGGGAGCTGTTTTTT.

The CDR3 DNA reads TGTGCCAGGGGCTTGGGGCTCCCCCCTAGGGGCTACACCTTC. Protein: CARGLGLPPRGYTF. The chain links TRBV5-5 to TRBJ1-2; a possible D gene is TRBD1 (5 bases). This CDR3 comprises 14 residues. V was shortened by 8 bases and J by 8 bases, with 22 bases between the two germline ends. CDR1 and CDR2 from the germline V gene are SGHKS and YYEKEE (reference sequence).

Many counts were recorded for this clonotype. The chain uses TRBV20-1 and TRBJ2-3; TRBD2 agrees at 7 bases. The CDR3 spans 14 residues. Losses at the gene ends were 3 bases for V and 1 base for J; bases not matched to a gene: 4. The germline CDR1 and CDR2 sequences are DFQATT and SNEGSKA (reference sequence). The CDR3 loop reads CSASRGRGTDTQYF. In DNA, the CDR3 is TGCAGTGCTAGTCGGGGGAGGGGCACAGATACGCAGTATTTT.

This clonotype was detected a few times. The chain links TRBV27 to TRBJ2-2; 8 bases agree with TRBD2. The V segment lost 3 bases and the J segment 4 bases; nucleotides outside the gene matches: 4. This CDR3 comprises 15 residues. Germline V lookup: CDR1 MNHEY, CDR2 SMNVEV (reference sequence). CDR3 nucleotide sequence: TGTGCCAGCAGTTTGACTAGCGCGGCCACCGGGGAGCTGTTTTTT. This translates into CASSLTSAATGELFF.

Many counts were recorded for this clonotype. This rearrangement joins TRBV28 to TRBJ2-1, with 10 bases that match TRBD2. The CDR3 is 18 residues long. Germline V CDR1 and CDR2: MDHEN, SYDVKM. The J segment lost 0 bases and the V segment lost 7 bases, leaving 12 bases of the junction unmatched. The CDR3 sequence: CASTAGLAGVFSYNEQFF. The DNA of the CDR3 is TGTGCCAGCACCGCGGGTCTAGCGGGAGTTTTCTCCTACAATGAGCAGTTCTTC.

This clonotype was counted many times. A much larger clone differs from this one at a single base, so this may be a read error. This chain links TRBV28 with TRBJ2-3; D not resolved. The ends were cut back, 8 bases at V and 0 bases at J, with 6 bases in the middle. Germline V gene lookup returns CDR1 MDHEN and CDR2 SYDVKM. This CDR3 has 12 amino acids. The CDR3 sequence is CASCSSTDTQYF. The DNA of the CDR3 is TGTGCCAGCTGCTCTAGCACAGATACGCAGTATTTT.

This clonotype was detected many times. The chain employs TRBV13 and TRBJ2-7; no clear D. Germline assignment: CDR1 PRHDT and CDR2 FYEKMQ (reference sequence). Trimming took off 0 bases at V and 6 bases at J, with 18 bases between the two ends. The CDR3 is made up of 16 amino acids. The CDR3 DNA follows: TGTGCCAGCAGCTTAGGCCTTCACAGAGGTCCGGGCGAGCAGTACTTC. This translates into CASSLGLHRGPGEQYF.

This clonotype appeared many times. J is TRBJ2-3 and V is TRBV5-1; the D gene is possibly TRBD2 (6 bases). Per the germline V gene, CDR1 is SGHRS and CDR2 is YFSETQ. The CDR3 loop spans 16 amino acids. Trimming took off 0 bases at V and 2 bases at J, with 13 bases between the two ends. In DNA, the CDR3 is TGCGCCAGCAGCTTGGGTTCCGGCGGGATCACAGATACGCAGTATTTT. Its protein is CASSLGSGGITDTQYF.

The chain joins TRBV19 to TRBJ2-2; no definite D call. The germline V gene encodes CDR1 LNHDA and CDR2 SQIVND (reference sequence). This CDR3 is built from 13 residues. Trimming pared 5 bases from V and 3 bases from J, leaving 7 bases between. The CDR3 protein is CASSVRYTGELFF. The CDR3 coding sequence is TGTGCCAGTAGTGTCCGCTACACCGGGGAGCTGTTTTTT.

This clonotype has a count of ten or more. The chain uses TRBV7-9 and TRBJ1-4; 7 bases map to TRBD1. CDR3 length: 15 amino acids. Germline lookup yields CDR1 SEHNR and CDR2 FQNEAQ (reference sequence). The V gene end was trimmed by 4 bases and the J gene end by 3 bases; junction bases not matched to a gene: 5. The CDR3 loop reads CASSSDRDANEKLFF. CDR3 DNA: TGTGCCAGCAGCTCCGACAGGGATGCTAATGAAAAACTGTTTTTT.

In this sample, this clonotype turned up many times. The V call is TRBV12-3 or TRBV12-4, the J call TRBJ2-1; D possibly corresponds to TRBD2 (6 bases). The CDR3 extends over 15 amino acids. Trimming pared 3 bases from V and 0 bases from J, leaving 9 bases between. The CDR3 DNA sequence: TGTGCCAGCAGTTTGCGGGACCTCTCCTACAATGAGCAGTTCTTC. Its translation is CASSLRDLSYNEQFF.

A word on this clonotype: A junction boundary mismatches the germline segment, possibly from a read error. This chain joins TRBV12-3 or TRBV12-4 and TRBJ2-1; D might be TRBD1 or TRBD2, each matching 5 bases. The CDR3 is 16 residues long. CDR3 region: CVSSLALRDHGDEQFF. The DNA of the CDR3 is TGTGTCAGCAGTTTAGCCCTAAGGGACCATGGGGATGAGCAGTTCTTC.

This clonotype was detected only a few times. CDR3 residues: CASSYWLGTGKGSGANVLTF. The CDR3 DNA reads as TGTGCCAGCAGTTACTGGTTGGGGACAGGGAAAGGTTCCGGGGCCAACGTCCTGACTTTC. This rearrangement joins TRBV6-2 or TRBV6-3 to TRBJ2-6; 9 nucleotides align to TRBD1. V lost 1 base and J lost 4; bases outside the gene matches: 14. This CDR3 is 20 amino acids long. CDR1 and CDR2 from the germline V gene are MNHEY and SVGEGT.

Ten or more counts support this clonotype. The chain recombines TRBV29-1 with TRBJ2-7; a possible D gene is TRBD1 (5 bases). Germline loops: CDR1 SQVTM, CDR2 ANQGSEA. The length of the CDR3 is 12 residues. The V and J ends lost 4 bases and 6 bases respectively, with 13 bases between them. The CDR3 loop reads CSVGQGPLEQYF. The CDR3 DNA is TGCAGCGTTGGTCAGGGCCCCCTCGAGCAGTACTTC.

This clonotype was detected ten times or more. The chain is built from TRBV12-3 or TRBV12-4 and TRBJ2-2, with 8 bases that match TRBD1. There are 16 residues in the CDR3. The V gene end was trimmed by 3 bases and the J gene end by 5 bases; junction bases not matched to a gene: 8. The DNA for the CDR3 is TGTGCCAGCAGTTTGTACAGGGGGGTTTTTACCGGGGAGCTGTTTTTT. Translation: CASSLYRGVFTGELFF.

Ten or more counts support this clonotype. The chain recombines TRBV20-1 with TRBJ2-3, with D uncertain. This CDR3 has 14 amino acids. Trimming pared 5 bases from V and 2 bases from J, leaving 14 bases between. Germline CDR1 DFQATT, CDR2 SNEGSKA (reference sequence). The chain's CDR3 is CSASFSTYTDTQYF. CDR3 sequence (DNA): TGCAGTGCTTCGTTCTCAACCTACACAGATACGCAGTATTTT.

The CDR3 DNA is TGTGCCAGCAGTTACCGGGGGCAGAATTCACCCCTCCACTTT. This codes for CASSYRGQNSPLHF. The chain combines TRBV6-5 with TRBJ1-6, with D possibly matching TRBD1 (6 bases). This CDR3 has 14 amino acids. Germline lookup yields CDR1 MNHEY and CDR2 SVGAGI. Trimming cost V 2 bases and J 7 bases, with 9 bases left between them.

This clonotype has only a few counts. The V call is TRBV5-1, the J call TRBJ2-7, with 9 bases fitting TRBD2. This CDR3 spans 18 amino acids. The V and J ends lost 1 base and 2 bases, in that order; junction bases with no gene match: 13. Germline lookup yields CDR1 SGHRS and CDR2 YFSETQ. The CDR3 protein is CASSLNMASGNNAYEQYF. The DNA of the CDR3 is TGCGCCAGCAGCTTGAATATGGCTAGCGGGAACAATGCCTACGAGCAGTACTTC.

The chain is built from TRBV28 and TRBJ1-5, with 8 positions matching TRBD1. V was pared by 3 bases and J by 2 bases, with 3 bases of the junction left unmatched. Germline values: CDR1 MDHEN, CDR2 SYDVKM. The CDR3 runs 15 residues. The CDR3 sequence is CASSFLQGGNQPQHF. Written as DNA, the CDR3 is TGTGCCAGCAGTTTCCTACAGGGGGGCAATCAGCCCCAGCATTTT.

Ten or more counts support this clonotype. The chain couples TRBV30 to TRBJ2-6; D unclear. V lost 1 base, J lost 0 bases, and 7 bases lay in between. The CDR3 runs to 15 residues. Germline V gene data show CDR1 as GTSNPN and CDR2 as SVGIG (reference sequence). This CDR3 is CAWSDGDSGANVLTF. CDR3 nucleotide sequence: TGTGCCTGGAGTGACGGAGACTCTGGGGCCAACGTCCTGACTTTC.

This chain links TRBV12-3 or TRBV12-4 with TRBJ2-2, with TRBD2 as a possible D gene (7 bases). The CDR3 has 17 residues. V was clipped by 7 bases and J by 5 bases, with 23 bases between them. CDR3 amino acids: CASKIVGGGGRTGELFF. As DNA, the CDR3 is TGTGCCAGCAAAATCGTAGGGGGAGGGGGGAGAACCGGGGAGCTGTTTTTT.

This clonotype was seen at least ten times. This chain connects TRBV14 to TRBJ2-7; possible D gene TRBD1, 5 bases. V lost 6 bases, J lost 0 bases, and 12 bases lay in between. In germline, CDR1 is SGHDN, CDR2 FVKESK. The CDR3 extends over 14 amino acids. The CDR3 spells CASSRQPFSYEQYF. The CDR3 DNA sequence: TGTGCCAGCAGTCGACAGCCCTTCTCCTACGAGCAGTACTTC.